This TCR beta chain originates from a study of T cell clonality in common variable immunodeficiency. V was clipped by 0 bases and J by 2 bases, with 12 bases between them. CDR1 is SGHDT and CDR2 is YYEEEE in the germline V gene. The CDR3 is 15 residues long. In its sample, this clone was seen many times. The read gets to within 3 residues of the CDR3 end, and the germline J gene fills in the rest. Assay: immunoSEQ multiplex PCR; the TCRdb copy retains only in-frame clones and omits some. Sampling found 30,000 or so clones, none seen once. The receptor was derived from a person aged 18 to 70 in good health. The sequenced material came from peripheral blood mononuclear cells. The chain employs TRBV5-6 and TRBJ2-7; the D gene is possibly TRBD1 (5 bases). This CDR3 reads CASSLVGPHPYEQYF. The covered CDR3 bases are TGTGCCAGCAGCTTGGTGGGGCCCCATCCCTACGAG.